This T cell receptor beta chain was found in a study of beta chain features in type 1 diabetes. Findings and limits, study-wide: There was a moderate but significant shortening of TCRB CDR3s in all four CD4+ subsets of Type 1 diabetes patients. Type 1 diabetes patients had VDJ junctions that carried fewer insertions and more deletions.

Per germline, CDR1 LGHNA and CDR2 YSLEER. This CDR3 has 15 residues. Trimming pared 4 bases from V and 8 bases from J, leaving 20 bases between. All of the isolated RNA was reverse transcribed, so expressed TCRB transcripts were sequenced. Libraries were prepared by immunoSEQ multiplex PCR; TCRdb keeps only in-frame clonotypes and omits some of them. Here the sample spans 900,000 or so clones, about a sixth being singletons. Regarding this clone: Its antigen remains unknown.

The source is a young woman in good health. The sequenced sample consisted of naive CD4+ T cells from blood. The rearrangement uses TRBV4-3 and TRBJ1-2; D perhaps matches TRBD1 (6 bases). The chain's CDR3 is CASSRNQGAGAGYTF. CDR3 bases: TGCGCCAGCAGCCGAAACCAAGGGGCAGGGGCCGGCTACACCTTC.